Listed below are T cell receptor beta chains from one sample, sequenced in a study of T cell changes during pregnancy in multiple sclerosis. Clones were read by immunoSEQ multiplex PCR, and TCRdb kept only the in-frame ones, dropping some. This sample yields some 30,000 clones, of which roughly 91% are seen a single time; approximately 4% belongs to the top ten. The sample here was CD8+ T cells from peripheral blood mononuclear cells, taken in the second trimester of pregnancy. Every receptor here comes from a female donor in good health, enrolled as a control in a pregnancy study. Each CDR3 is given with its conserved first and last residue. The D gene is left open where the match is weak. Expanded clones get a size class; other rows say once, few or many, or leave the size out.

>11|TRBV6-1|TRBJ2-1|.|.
TGTGCCAGCACCAGTCCGGGTGAGCAGTTCTTC
CASTSPGEQFF
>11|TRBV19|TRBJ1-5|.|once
TGTGCCAGTAGATCGGACATCCTCCAGCATTTT
CASRSDILQHF
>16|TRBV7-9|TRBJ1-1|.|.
TGTGCCAGCAGCTTAGTGGGGTTGGGGGCGGGCACTGAAGCTTTCTTT
CASSLVGLGAGTEAFF
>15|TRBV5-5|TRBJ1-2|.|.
TGTGCCAGCACCGCTCCCCTAGGCACCGTATATGGCTACACCTTC
CASTAPLGTVYGYTF
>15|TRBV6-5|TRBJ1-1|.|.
TGTGCCAGCAGTTACTCAGAAACAATGAACACTGAAGCTTTCTTT
CASSYSETMNTEAFF
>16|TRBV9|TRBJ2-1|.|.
TGTGCCAGCAGCCAGGGGGGCGCCACGGCCTACAATGAGCAGTTCTTC
CASSQGGATAYNEQFF
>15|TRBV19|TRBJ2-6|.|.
TGTGCCAGTAGTCCGACACACTCTGGGGCCAACGTCCTGACTTTC
CASSPTHSGANVLTF
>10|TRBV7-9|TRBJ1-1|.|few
TGTGCCAGCAGCTTTATCCCAGCTTTCTTT
CASSFIPAFF
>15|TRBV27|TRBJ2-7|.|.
TGTGCCAGCAGTCCAGGGGCAGGAGGTGTGTACGAGCAGTACTTC
CASSPGAGGVYEQYF
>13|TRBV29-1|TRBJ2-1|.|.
TGCAGCGTTGAGGCGACAGCTTACAATGAGCAGTTCTTC
CSVEATAYNEQFF
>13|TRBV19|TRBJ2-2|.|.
TGTGCCACCCCGGGACAAAACACCGGGGAGCTGTTTTTT
CATPGQNTGELFF
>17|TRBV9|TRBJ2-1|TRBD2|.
TGTGCCAGCAGCGCAAGACTAGCGGGCTTAGCGTACAATGAGCAGTTCTTC
CASSARLAGLAYNEQFF
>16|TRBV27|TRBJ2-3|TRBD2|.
TGTGCCAGCAGATTTCTGACTAGCGGGGTGGCAGATACGCAGTATTTT
CASRFLTSGVADTQYF
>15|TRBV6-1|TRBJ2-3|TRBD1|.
TGTGCCACCACTCGGGCGACAGGGAGCACAGATACGCAGTATTTT
CATTRATGSTDTQYF
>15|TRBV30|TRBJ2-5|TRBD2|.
TGTGCCTGGAGTTCCGGCGGGGGGGCCCTAGAGACCCAGTACTTC
CAWSSGGGALETQYF
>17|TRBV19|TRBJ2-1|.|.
TGTGCCAGTAGTATAACCCCGTACGACCAAACCGGGAATGAGCAGTTCTTC
CASSITPYDQTGNEQFF
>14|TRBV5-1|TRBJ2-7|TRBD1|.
TGCGCCAGCAGCACGGATGAGACAGGGGACGAGCAGTACTTC
CASSTDETGDEQYF
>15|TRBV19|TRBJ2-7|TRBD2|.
TGTGCCAGTAGTCCGTTTAGCGGGGGCACCTACGAGCAGTACTTC
CASSPFSGGTYEQYF
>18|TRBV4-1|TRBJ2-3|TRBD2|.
TGCGCCAGCAGCCAAGATTGGGTGAGGGCGGGGGGGTATGTTACGCAGTATTTT
CASSQDWVRAGGYVTQYF
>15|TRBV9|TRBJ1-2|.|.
TGTGCCAGCAGCCCTAGCGGGACAACTAACTATGGCTACACCTTC
CASSPSGTTNYGYTF
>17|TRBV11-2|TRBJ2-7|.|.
TGTGCCAGCAGCTCACACCTTACAGGGACCGCTTCCTACGAGCAGTACTTC
CASSSHLTGTASYEQYF
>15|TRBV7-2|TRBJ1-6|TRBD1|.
TGTGCCAGCAGCACCACGACAGGGAAGGGTTCACCCCTCCACTTT
CASSTTTGKGSPLHF
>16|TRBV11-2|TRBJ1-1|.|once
TGTGCCAGCAACCTAGGGGTCCGCAGGGAAAACACTGAAGCTTTCTTT
CASNLGVRRENTEAFF
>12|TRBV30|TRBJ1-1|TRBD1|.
TGTGCCTGGGGACAGGCACGGACTGAAGCTTTCTTT
CAWGQARTEAFF
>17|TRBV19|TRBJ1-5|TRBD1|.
TGTGCCTCTAACCCGGGACAGCGGCTCCATAGCAATCAGCCCCAGCATTTT
CASNPGQRLHSNQPQHF
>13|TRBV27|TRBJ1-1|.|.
TGTGCCAGCAGTTTTGGGGCGAACACTGAAGCTTTCTTT
CASSFGANTEAFF
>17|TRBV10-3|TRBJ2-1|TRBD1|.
TGTGCCATCAGTGGGGGACAGGGGAAAATCTCCTACAATGAGCAGTTCTTC
CAISGGQGKISYNEQFF